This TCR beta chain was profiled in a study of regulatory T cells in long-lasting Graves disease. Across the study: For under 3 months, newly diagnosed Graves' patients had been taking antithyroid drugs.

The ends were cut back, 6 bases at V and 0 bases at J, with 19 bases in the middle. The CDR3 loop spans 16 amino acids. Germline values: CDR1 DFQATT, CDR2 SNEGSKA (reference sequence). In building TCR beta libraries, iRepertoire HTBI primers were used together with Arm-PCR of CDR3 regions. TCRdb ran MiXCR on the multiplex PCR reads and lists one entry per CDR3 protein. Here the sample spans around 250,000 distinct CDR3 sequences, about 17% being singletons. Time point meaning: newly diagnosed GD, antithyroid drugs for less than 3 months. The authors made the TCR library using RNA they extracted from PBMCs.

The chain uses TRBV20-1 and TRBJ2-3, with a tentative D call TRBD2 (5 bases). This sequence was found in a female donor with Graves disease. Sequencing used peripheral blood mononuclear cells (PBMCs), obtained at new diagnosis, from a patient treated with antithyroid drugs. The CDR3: CSALPHAGPSTDTQYF. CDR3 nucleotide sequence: TGCAGTGCCCTCCCCCATGCGGGCCCTAGCACAGATACGCAGTATTTT.